This T cell receptor beta chain derives from a study of beta chain features in type 1 diabetes. Findings and caveats of the study: TCRB repertoires of naive, central memory and Treg cells appeared more similar among patients than among healthy donors. Type 1 diabetes patients had moderately but significantly shorter TCRB CDR3s in all four CD4+ subsets. Individuals with type 1 diabetes displayed fewer insertions and more deletions at VDJ junctions.

As concerns this clone: The antigen is undetermined.

The investigators reverse transcribed all of the isolated RNA, so they sequenced expressed TCRB transcripts. Clones were read by immunoSEQ multiplex PCR, and TCRdb kept only the in-frame ones, dropping some. This sample carries about 120,000 clones, over 15% of them seen once, and the ten largest clones take 2% to 2.5%. The CDR3 runs to 14 residues. Trimming removed 6 bases at V and 6 bases at J, with 15 bases between. Germline values: CDR1 LNHDA, CDR2 SQIVND (reference sequence). Isolation of CD4+ naive, central memory, regulatory and stem cell-like memory cells was achieved by sorting via CD45RO/CCR7/CD25/CD127/CD95/CD27.

The rearrangement uses TRBV19 and TRBJ1-5; tentative D call: TRBD1 (5 bases). This TCR came from a man younger than 40 with type 1 diabetes. The sample consisted of central memory CD4+ T cells from blood. This chain's CDR3 is CASSQGVLGQPQHF. CDR3 sequence (DNA): TGTGCCAGTAGCCAAGGGGTTCTGGGTCAGCCCCAGCATTTT.